This is a list of T cell receptor beta chains from one sample in a study of metastatic and nonmetastatic thyroid tumors. TCRdb called clones again from the PCR reads with MiXCR. The profile shows around 24,000 clones, about 24% of them singletons. The sample consisted of tumor tissue. The receptor set was obtained from a male donor with papillary thyroid cancer or a benign thyroid nodule (not recorded which). Some clones in this sample may be carry-over from other donors' samples. Each CDR3 is given with its conserved first and last residue. Each record gives: clone size, V gene, J gene, D gene, CDR3 DNA, CDR3 protein. A D gene is named only where the DNA matches it firmly. Clone size is stated in some rows and not others, as once, few, many or a class when expanded.

clone size: -; V gene: TRBV6-2/TRBV6-3; J gene: TRBJ2-3; D gene: -; CDR3 DNA: TGTGCCAGCAGTTCTACCGATAGCACAGATACTAAGTATTTT; CDR3 protein: CASSSTDSTDTKYF
clone size: many; V gene: TRBV3-1; J gene: TRBJ2-2; D gene: TRBD2; CDR3 DNA: TGTGCCAGCAGCCGCATGGGACTAGGCACCGGGGAGCTGTTTTTT; CDR3 protein: CASSRMGLGTGELFF
clone size: -; V gene: TRBV11-1; J gene: TRBJ1-1; D gene: -; CDR3 DNA: TGTGCCAGCAGCTTAGTGGGCCACCTAGAAAGGATGAAGACTGAAGCTTTCTTT; CDR3 protein: CASSLVGHLERMKTEAFF
clone size: many; V gene: TRBV7-9; J gene: TRBJ2-2; D gene: -; CDR3 DNA: TGTGCCAGCAGCTTAGCGCGGAGATACACCGGGGAGCTGTTTTTT; CDR3 protein: CASSLARRYTGELFF
clone size: many; V gene: TRBV6-1; J gene: TRBJ2-5; D gene: -; CDR3 DNA: TGTGCCAGCAGTTACGGAGAGACCCAGTACTTC; CDR3 protein: CASSYGETQYF
clone size: many; V gene: TRBV19; J gene: TRBJ1-5; D gene: -; CDR3 DNA: TGTGCCAGCACCGGGGCGGACGTGGGCAATCAGCCCCAGCATTTT; CDR3 protein: CASTGADVGNQPQHF
clone size: many; V gene: TRBV28; J gene: TRBJ1-5; D gene: TRBD1; CDR3 DNA: TGTGCCAGCAGCTCACAGGGGCGGCCCCAGCATTTT; CDR3 protein: CASSSQGRPQHF
clone size: medium-sized; V gene: TRBV5-1; J gene: TRBJ1-1; D gene: TRBD1; CDR3 DNA: TGCGCCAGCTCCCCTTACAGGGGAGGTTTGAACACTGAAGCTTTCTTT; CDR3 protein: CASSPYRGGLNTEAFF
clone size: medium-sized; V gene: TRBV2; J gene: TRBJ2-1; D gene: -; CDR3 DNA: TGTGCCAGCAGTGAAGAAGCCCGAAGCAATGAGCAGTTCTTC; CDR3 protein: CASSEEARSNEQFF
clone size: once; V gene: TRBV28; J gene: TRBJ1-3; D gene: TRBD1; CDR3 DNA: TGTGCCAGCAGTTTGTACAGGGGGCAGGACACCCAATATTTT; CDR3 protein: CASSLYRGQDTQYF
clone size: medium-sized; V gene: TRBV6-2/TRBV6-3; J gene: TRBJ2-6; D gene: -; CDR3 DNA: TGTGCCAGCAGTTACAACTCTGGGGCCAACGTCCTGACTTTC; CDR3 protein: CASSYNSGANVLTF
clone size: many; V gene: TRBV20-1; J gene: TRBJ2-5; D gene: TRBD2; CDR3 DNA: TGCAGTGCTGGGGGTTCGGCGGGAGGGCCGATAGAGACCCAGTACTTC; CDR3 protein: CSAGGSAGGPIETQYF
clone size: many; V gene: TRBV27; J gene: TRBJ2-3; D gene: -; CDR3 DNA: TGTGCCAGCAGTACCAAACCGGGACTGAGGACGGATACGCAGTATTTT; CDR3 protein: CASSTKPGLRTDTQYF
clone size: many; V gene: TRBV6-4; J gene: TRBJ2-3; D gene: -; CDR3 DNA: TGTGCCAGCAGTGACTCGTCGGACACAGATACGCAGTATTTT; CDR3 protein: CASSDSSDTDTQYF
clone size: -; V gene: TRBV3-1; J gene: TRBJ2-7; D gene: -; CDR3 DNA: TGTGCCAGCAGCCAAGATACTTGGGCCCGGGGATCCTACGAGCAGTACTTC; CDR3 protein: CASSQDTWARGSYEQYF
clone size: -; V gene: TRBV28; J gene: TRBJ2-7; D gene: -; CDR3 DNA: TGTGCCAGCAGCCGACCGGAAAGACACTACGAGCAGTACTTC; CDR3 protein: CASSRPERHYEQYF
clone size: many; V gene: TRBV5-6; J gene: TRBJ2-7; D gene: -; CDR3 DNA: TGTGCCAGCAGACTAACAGGGAACTCCTACGAGCAGTACTTC; CDR3 protein: CASRLTGNSYEQYF
clone size: many; V gene: TRBV10-1; J gene: TRBJ2-7; D gene: -; CDR3 DNA: TGCGCCAGCAGTGACAGGTTAGGACTGGACGAGCAGTACTTC; CDR3 protein: CASSDRLGLDEQYF
clone size: few; V gene: TRBV20-1; J gene: TRBJ1-1; D gene: TRBD1; CDR3 DNA: TGCAGTGCTAGGACAGGGGGCGAGCTGAACACTGAAGCTTTCTTT; CDR3 protein: CSARTGGELNTEAFF
clone size: -; V gene: TRBV20-1; J gene: TRBJ2-1; D gene: -; CDR3 DNA: TGCAGTGCTGGGGGGGCTAGCTGGAGTGTTGAGCAGTTCTTC; CDR3 protein: CSAGGASWSVEQFF